This T cell receptor beta chain was found in a study of blood T cell repertoires in COVID-19. Per the germline V gene, CDR1 is KGHDR and CDR2 is SFDVKD. V shed 8 bases and J 0 bases; nucleotides not matched to a gene: 10. The CDR3 runs to 16 residues. The method was immunoSEQ multiplex PCR; TCRdb's version includes in-frame clones alone and lacks a portion of them. The sample carries 160,000 or so clones, about nine tenths recorded once. This clone was counted only a few times. V usage is TRBV24-1 and J usage is TRBJ1-1; 8 bases map to TRBD1. What was sequenced was peripheral blood. The receptor was derived from a man aged 18 to 35 with acute or convalescent COVID-19. The CDR3 sequence is CATTGQGNPLNTEAFF. For the CDR3, the DNA is TGTGCCACCACAGGACAGGGCAATCCTTTGAACACTGAAGCTTTCTTT.